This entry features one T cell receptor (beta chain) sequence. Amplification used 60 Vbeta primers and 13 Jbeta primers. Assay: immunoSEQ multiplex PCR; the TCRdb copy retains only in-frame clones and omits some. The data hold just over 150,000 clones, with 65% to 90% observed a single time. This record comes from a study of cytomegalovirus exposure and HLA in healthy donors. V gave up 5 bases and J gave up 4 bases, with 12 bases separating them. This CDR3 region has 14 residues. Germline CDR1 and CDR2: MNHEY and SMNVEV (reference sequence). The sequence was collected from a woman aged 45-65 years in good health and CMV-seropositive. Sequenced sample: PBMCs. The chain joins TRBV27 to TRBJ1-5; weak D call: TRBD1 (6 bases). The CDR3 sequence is CASSRGQFNQPQHF. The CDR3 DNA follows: TGTGCCAGCAGTAGAGGACAGTTTAATCAGCCCCAGCATTTT.